This TCR beta chain was recovered during a study of radiotherapy plus CTLA-4 blockade in lung cancer. This CDR3 spans 15 amino acids. Trimming removed 4 bases at V and 1 base at J, with 14 bases between. Germline values: CDR1 SGHTS, CDR2 YDEGEE. Clones were read by immunoSEQ multiplex PCR, and TCRdb kept only the in-frame ones, dropping some. The data show tens of thousands of clones, 75% to 85% seen once. People whose metastatic non-small-cell lung cancer was chemo-refractory got focal radiation along with CTLA-4 blockade by ipilimumab. Sequenced here: peripheral blood, sampled from a patient treated with radiotherapy plus ipilimumab. The receptor comes from a human donor with non-small cell lung cancer who had a complete response to radiotherapy plus ipilimumab. The chain joins TRBV5-8 to TRBJ1-2, with D uncertain. The CDR3 DNA follows: TGTGCCAGCAGCCCCGATGGGCTGTATAACTATGGCTACACCTTC. It yields the protein CASSPDGLYNYGYTF.